This passage covers 29 T cell receptor beta chains from one sample sequenced in a study of CD8 T cells in Susac syndrome. Random hexamers served to reverse transcribe roughly 0.5 to 1 ug RNA. TCRdb re-called the immunoSEQ multiplex PCR reads through MiXCR, storing one row per CDR3 protein. The repertoire holds more than 95,000 distinct CDR3 sequences, with about 93% as singletons. Sequenced sample: CD8+ T cells from PBMCs. Receptors originate from a human donor with Susac syndrome.

The V gene is TRBV19, the J gene TRBJ2-7; 9 bases agree with TRBD1. The CDR3 extends over 14 amino acids. CDR1 is LNHDA, CDR2 SQIVND, per germline (reference sequence). V dropped 5 bases and J dropped 5; count of bases not matched to a gene: 7. The CDR3 loop reads CASSVQGAIDEQYF. The CDR3 DNA sequence: TGTGCCAGTAGTGTACAGGGGGCGATCGACGAGCAGTACTTC.

The chain joins TRBV12-3 or TRBV12-4 to TRBJ1-4; TRBD1 matches at 9 bases. The trim removed 5 bases at V and 6 bases at J, leaving 10 bases unmatched. This CDR3 comprises 16 residues. CDR3: CASSPRTGEFYEKLFF. DNA for the CDR3: TGTGCCAGCAGTCCTCGGACAGGGGAGTTCTATGAAAAACTGTTTTTT.

This sequence joins TRBV12-5 and TRBJ2-7; D assignment may be TRBD1 or TRBD2 (5 bases each). This CDR3 region has 13 residues. V was clipped by 1 base and J by 4 bases, with 8 bases between them. The V gene's germline CDR1 is LGHNT and CDR2 FRNRAP. This CDR3 reads CASGLDRTYEQYF. The CDR3 DNA is TGTGCTAGTGGTTTGGACAGGACTTACGAGCAGTACTTC.

The chain is built from TRBV4-2 and TRBJ1-5, with a weak D call TRBD1 (5 bases). CDR1 is LGHNA, CDR2 YNFKEQ, per germline. This CDR3 contains 16 residues. V was pared by 2 bases and J by 6 bases, with 17 bases between. The CDR3 protein is CASSQLLGGDLQPQHF. In nucleotides, the CDR3 is TGTGCCAGCAGCCAATTGTTGGGGGGGGATCTTCAGCCCCAGCATTTT.

The chain uses TRBV4-1 and TRBJ2-1; 10 bases line up with TRBD1. This CDR3 contains 15 residues. With 0 bases clipped from V and 10 bases from J, the junction kept 6 bases outside the gene matches. The germline V gene has CDR1 MGHRA and CDR2 YSYEKL. CDR3 amino acids: CASSQEGQGIGEQFF. The CDR3 DNA is TGCGCCAGCAGCCAAGAGGGACAGGGGATTGGCGAGCAGTTCTTC.

V usage is TRBV27 and J usage is TRBJ2-7; TRBD2 agrees at 8 bases. There are 13 residues in the CDR3. Losses at the gene ends were 8 bases for V and 2 bases for J; bases not matched to a gene: 5. Germline V CDR1 and CDR2: MNHEY, SMNVEV (reference sequence). CDR3 DNA sequence: TGTGCCAGCGCGAGCGGGGGAACCTACGAGCAGTACTTC. Protein product: CASASGGTYEQYF.

The rearrangement uses TRBV12-3 or TRBV12-4 and TRBJ2-5; 8 bases are shared with TRBD1. This CDR3 is built from 17 residues. The ends lost 3 bases at V and 5 bases at J; junction bases unmatched: 14. In DNA form, the CDR3 reads TGTGCCAGCAGTTTTTCCCAGGGGGCCCTGGAAAGGGAGACCCAGTACTTC. This gives the protein CASSFSQGALERETQYF.

This clonotype came up once. CDR3 residues: CAISESAGGQETQYF. The CDR3 DNA reads as TGTGCCATCAGTGAGTCTGCGGGAGGTCAAGAGACCCAGTACTTC. The chain is built from TRBV10-3 and TRBJ2-5; 8 nucleotides agree with TRBD2. Per germline, CDR1 ENHRY and CDR2 SYGVKD. V lost 0 bases and J lost 2; bases outside the gene matches: 2. The CDR3 consists of 15 residues.

The rearrangement joins TRBV2 to TRBJ2-7; a possible D gene is TRBD2 (6 bases). CDR1 is SNHLY, CDR2 FYNNEI, per germline. The V end lost 0 bases, the J end lost 1 base, and 7 bases lay between the germline ends. The CDR3 contains 14 residues. The CDR3 DNA is TGTGCCAGCAGTGAAGCCGGGGGTTCCTACGAGCAGTACTTC. This translates into CASSEAGGSYEQYF.

The V call is TRBV28, the J call TRBJ2-1, with D unclear. Trimming pared 2 bases from V and 3 bases from J, leaving 8 bases between. The V gene's germline CDR1 is MDHEN and CDR2 SYDVKM. The CDR3 spans 14 residues. CDR3 sequence: CASSLTTGYNEQFF. Here the CDR3 DNA reads TGTGCCAGCAGTTTAACGACCGGCTACAATGAGCAGTTCTTC.

V and J are TRBV9 and TRBJ2-1; 11 bases map to TRBD2. The V and J ends lost 0 bases and 2 bases, in that order; junction bases with no gene match: 10. Germline CDR1 reads SGDLS; CDR2 reads YYNGEE. This CDR3 is built from 19 residues. Written as DNA, the CDR3 is TGTGCCAGCAGCGTAGACTCAGCCCTAGCGGGAGGAGCCTACAATGAGCAGTTCTTC. Translating it yields CASSVDSALAGGAYNEQFF. The full variable domain, rest sourced from reference TRBV9 and TRBJ2-1, is DSGVTQTPKHLITATGQRVTLRCSPRSGDLSVYWYQQSLDQGLQFLIQYYNGEERAKGNILERFSAQQFPDLHSELNLSSLELGDSALYFCASSVDSALAGGAYNEQFFGPGTRLTVL.

In DNA form, the CDR3 reads TGCGCCAGCAGCCAAGAACTAGCGGGCCTGAATGAGCAGTTCTTC. Its translation is CASSQELAGLNEQFF. This sequence joins TRBV4-3 and TRBJ2-1; 9 bases are a match to TRBD2. Germline lookup yields CDR1 LGHNA and CDR2 YSLEER. The V segment lost 0 bases and the J segment 7 bases; nucleotides outside the gene matches: 4. This CDR3 contains 15 residues.

This clonotype has more than one count but fewer than ten. This rearrangement joins TRBV30 to TRBJ1-5; D unresolved. V lost 0 bases to trimming and J lost 2 bases, with 8 bases between them. The germline V gene has CDR1 GTSNPN and CDR2 SVGIG (reference sequence). CDR3 length: 14 residues. The DNA of the CDR3 is TGTGCCTGGAGTGTTGGTCAGGGCAATCAGCCCCAGCATTTT. It yields the protein CAWSVGQGNQPQHF.

This chain joins TRBV20-1 and TRBJ2-5; 9 bases are shared with TRBD2. The V and J ends lost 2 bases and 2 bases, in that order; junction bases with no gene match: 15. The CDR3 extends over 18 amino acids. Germline V gene lookup returns CDR1 DFQATT and CDR2 SNEGSKA (reference sequence). CDR3 DNA sequence: TGCAGTGCTAGAACCGATCACCCCAGCGGGGGGCCGCAAGAGACCCAGTACTTC. This encodes CSARTDHPSGGPQETQYF.

This clonotype came up once. J is TRBJ2-5 and V is TRBV7-9, with 10 bases aligning to TRBD2. The CDR3 runs to 17 residues. J lost 7 bases, V lost 4 bases, and 15 bases had no gene match. CDR1 and CDR2 (germline): SEHNR, FQNEAQ (reference sequence). DNA of the CDR3: TGTGCCAGCAGCTATCCCGGGACTAGCGAAAAGCCAGGGACCCAGTACTTC. This encodes CASSYPGTSEKPGTQYF.

The CDR3 DNA reads TGCAGTGCTGGAAGCCCGGACAGGGGGGGCCATGAGCAGTTCTTC. This codes for CSAGSPDRGGHEQFF. The chain combines TRBV20-1 with TRBJ2-1; 10 bases are a match to TRBD1. The V and J ends lost 5 bases and 8 bases, in that order; junction bases with no gene match: 12. Germline V gives CDR1 DFQATT, CDR2 SNEGSKA (reference sequence). The CDR3 spans 15 residues.

This chain uses TRBV12-3 or TRBV12-4 with TRBJ1-2, with TRBD1 identical over 7 bases. There are 12 residues in the CDR3. The V gene end was trimmed by 4 bases and the J gene end by 8 bases; junction bases not matched to a gene: 4. The chain's CDR3 is CASSWRTGGYTF. The CDR3, as DNA: TGTGCCAGCAGTTGGCGGACAGGAGGCTACACCTTC.

This chain uses TRBV9 with TRBJ2-1, with D perhaps matching TRBD1 or TRBD2 (6 bases each). V dropped 0 bases and J dropped 7 bases, with 17 bases sitting between them. From germline, CDR1 is SGDLS and CDR2 YYNGEE. The CDR3 loop spans 16 amino acids. CDR3 sequence: CASSVGGPSAGNEQFF. CDR3 DNA: TGTGCCAGCAGCGTAGGGGGGCCTAGCGCGGGGAATGAGCAGTTCTTC.

The rearrangement uses TRBV4-1 and TRBJ2-2, with D possibly being TRBD1 (5 bases). The CDR3 extends over 14 amino acids. Germline assignment: CDR1 MGHRA and CDR2 YSYEKL. V lost 6 bases to trimming and J lost 4 bases, with 12 bases between them. The CDR3 spells CASSPVRGTGELFF. The CDR3 nucleotides are TGCGCCAGCAGTCCCGTAAGGGGCACCGGGGAGCTGTTTTTT.

This clonotype was seen only once. The chain links TRBV25-1 to TRBJ2-7; 10 nucleotides agree with TRBD1. J lost 0 bases, V lost 4 bases, and 0 bases had no gene match. CDR3 length: 14 amino acids. The germline gives CDR1 MGHDK, CDR2 SYGVNS. DNA for the CDR3: TGTGCCAGCAGTGGGACAGGGGGCTCCTACGAGCAGTACTTC. Translation: CASSGTGGSYEQYF.

The chain employs TRBV9 and TRBJ1-1, with a tentative D call TRBD1 (6 bases). CDR1 SGDLS and CDR2 YYNGEE come from the germline V gene. The CDR3 extends over 12 amino acids. Trimming left V 7 bases short and J 7 bases short, with 14 bases between. As DNA, the CDR3 is TGTGCCAGCGGAGAGGGGGGCGGTGAAGCTTTCTTT. Translating it yields CASGEGGGEAFF.

The genes are TRBV30 and TRBJ2-7; no definite D call. The V gene's germline CDR1 is GTSNPN and CDR2 SVGIG (reference sequence). CDR3 length: 13 amino acids. V was pared by 2 bases and J by 2 bases, with 10 bases between. The CDR3 DNA is TGTGCCTGGAGTTGGAGACAAGCCTACGAGCAGTACTTC. Amino acids: CAWSWRQAYEQYF.

The chain is built from TRBV9 and TRBJ1-1; D perhaps matches TRBD1 (6 bases). Trimming cost V 2 bases and J 2 bases, with 13 bases left between them. This CDR3 region has 15 residues. CDR1 and CDR2 from the germline V gene are SGDLS and YYNGEE. The CDR3 DNA reads as TGTGCCAGCAGCGTGGGGGGGCTTCGCAACACTGAAGCTTTCTTT. It specifies CASSVGGLRNTEAFF.

A single count supports this clonotype. This CDR3 is CASQGDGYEQYF. CDR3 sequence (DNA): TGTGCCAGCCAGGGCGATGGGTACGAGCAGTACTTC. V is TRBV5-6 and J is TRBJ2-7; TRBD1 is a possible D gene (5 bases). Deletions cut 7 bases from V and 4 bases from J, with 12 bases between. CDR3 length: 12 amino acids. From germline, CDR1 is SGHDT and CDR2 YYEEEE.

This clonotype has just one count. The rearrangement links TRBV6-4 to TRBJ2-2, with D perhaps matching TRBD2 (5 bases). The CDR3 length is 13 residues. The V gene lost 3 bases and the J gene lost 4 bases, with 6 bases spanning the gap. Germline V gene data show CDR1 as MRHNA and CDR2 as SNTAGT. The CDR3 region is CASSEGGTGELFF. Here the CDR3 DNA reads TGTGCCAGCAGTGAAGGAGGCACCGGGGAGCTGTTTTTT.

The V gene is TRBV30, the J gene TRBJ1-4, with unresolved D. The CDR3 spans 11 residues. Looked up from germline, CDR1 is GTSNPN and CDR2 is SVGIG (reference sequence). Trimming pared 8 bases from V and 7 bases from J, leaving 11 bases between. CDR3: CAPKNGEKLFF. The CDR3, as DNA: TGTGCCCCGAAAAACGGTGAAAAACTGTTTTTT.

The chain uses TRBV7-9 and TRBJ2-6; D is possibly TRBD1 (5 bases). Between the trimmed V and J ends, which lost 5 bases and 0 bases, there was a span of 11 bases. Germline V gives CDR1 SEHNR, CDR2 FQNEAQ (reference sequence). CDR3 length: 16 amino acids. Here the CDR3 DNA reads TGTGCCAGCAGCCCTCCGACAGTCTCTGGGGCCAACGTCCTGACTTTC. Its protein is CASSPPTVSGANVLTF. The whole variable domain, filled in from reference TRBV7-9 and TRBJ2-6, reads DTGVSQNPRHKITKRGQNVTFRCDPISEHNRLYWYRQTLGQGPEFLTYFQNEAQLEKSRLLSDRFSAERPKGSFSTLEIQRTEQGDSAMYLCASSPPTVSGANVLTFGAGSRLTVL.

V gene TRBV13 combines with J gene TRBJ2-1, with a weak D call TRBD1 (6 bases). The CDR3 is 14 residues long. CDR1 and CDR2 (germline): PRHDT, FYEKMQ (reference sequence). V lost 4 bases, J lost 6 bases, and 13 bases lay in between. CDR3 nucleotides: TGTGCCAGCAGCTCCCGACAGGAAATCAATGAGCAGTTCTTC. Its translation is CASSSRQEINEQFF.

This chain joins TRBV5-7 and TRBJ2-5, with D uncertain. TRBV5-7 is identified as an open reading frame with a role that is uncertain. There are 11 residues in the CDR3. The V and J ends lost 4 bases and 7 bases respectively, with 8 bases between them. CDR3 sequence (DNA): TGTGCCAGCAGCCCAAGAGTGACCCAGTACTTC. Protein: CASSPRVTQYF.